A selection of T cell receptor beta chains follows, all from one sample in a study of graft-versus-host responses after intestinal transplantation. The data were produced by immunoSEQ multiplex PCR, yet TCRdb's version contains in-frame clones alone and is incomplete. The sample lists 37,000 or so clones; more than 80% were seen once. Sequences were derived from PBMCs, sampled about 330 days after intestinal transplant. The receptors come from a human patient who received an intestinal transplant, so some T cells may come from the graft donor. The CDR3 runs from the conserved cysteine through the conserved F or W. Each record gives: D gene, clone size, J gene, V gene, CDR3 protein, CDR3 DNA. A D gene is named only where the DNA matches it firmly. The size entry is marked missing in some rows and otherwise reads once, few, many or a size class.

TRBD2 once TRBJ2-1 TRBV6-4 CASSDLGGGAYNEQFF TGTGCCAGCAGTGACTTGGGCGGGGGGGCCTACAATGAGCAGTTCTTC
NA few TRBJ1-3 TRBV2 CASSERAVPGNTIYF TGTGCCAGCAGTGAACGAGCAGTTCCTGGAAACACCATATATTTT
NA NA TRBJ2-6 TRBV4-1 CASSPSGTPISGANVLTF TGCGCCAGCAGCCCGTCCGGGACACCTATCTCTGGGGCCAACGTCCTGACTTTC
TRBD1 NA TRBJ2-1 TRBV25-1 CASSETGGSYNEQFF TGTGCCAGCAGTGAGACAGGGGGCTCCTACAATGAGCAGTTCTTC
NA once TRBJ1-3 TRBV19 CASSLYFFPHSGNTIYF TGTGCCAGTAGTCTCTACTTCTTCCCCCACTCTGGAAACACCATATATTTT
TRBD2 once TRBJ2-1 TRBV29-1 CSVRTNSGIFYNEQFF TGCAGCGTTCGTACGAATAGCGGGATCTTCTACAATGAGCAGTTCTTC
NA NA TRBJ2-5 TRBV6-1 CASSPSPKETQYF TGTGCCAGCAGTCCCTCTCCCAAAGAGACCCAGTACTTC
NA once TRBJ1-3 TRBV6-1 CASSVLTSPRAGNTIYF TGTGCCAGCAGTGTCCTCACAAGCCCCAGGGCTGGAAACACCATATATTTT
TRBD2 NA TRBJ2-5 TRBV2 CASRSRTSGGAGETQYF TGTGCCAGCAGATCACGGACTAGCGGGGGGGCCGGTGAGACCCAGTACTTC
NA once TRBJ1-2 TRBV6-1 CASSEGANYGYTF TGTGCCAGCAGTGAGGGGGCAAACTATGGCTACACCTTC
NA NA TRBJ2-7 TRBV7-8 CASSLEGGQSYEQYF TGTGCCAGCAGCTTAGAGGGGGGACAGTCCTACGAGCAGTACTTC
NA NA TRBJ2-1 TRBV7-3 CASSFASASSYNEQFF TGTGCCAGCAGCTTTGCTAGCGCGAGCTCCTACAATGAGCAGTTCTTC
NA NA TRBJ2-7 TRBV5-4 CASSLAISYEQYF TGTGCCAGCAGCTTGGCGATCTCCTACGAGCAGTACTTC
NA NA TRBJ2-3 TRBV6-6 CASSSPADSTDTQYF TGTGCCAGCAGTTCCCCCGCGGATAGCACAGATACGCAGTATTTT
NA NA TRBJ1-1 TRBV6-5 CASEGEGDTEAFF TGTGCCAGCGAAGGGGAGGGGGACACTGAAGCTTTCTTT
NA NA TRBJ2-2 TRBV13 CASSLNQGSGTGELFF TGTGCCAGCAGTCTTAACCAGGGTTCGGGCACCGGGGAGCTGTTTTTT
TRBD1 once TRBJ2-1 TRBV13 CASSPFGQGAKNEQFF TGTGCCAGCAGCCCATTCGGACAGGGGGCGAAAAATGAGCAGTTCTTC
NA NA TRBJ1-2 TRBV7-2 CASSLGVVRAVYGYTF TGTGCCAGCAGCTTAGGAGTAGTCAGGGCAGTGTATGGCTACACCTTC
TRBD1 NA TRBJ1-1 TRBV5-1 CASSLALGQRTEAFF TGCGCCAGCAGCTTGGCCTTGGGACAGCGTACTGAAGCTTTCTTT
NA NA TRBJ1-1 TRBV5-1 CASSLAPLGNTEAFF TGCGCCAGCAGCTTGGCCCCCCTCGGGAACACTGAAGCTTTCTTT
NA NA TRBJ2-7 TRBV9 CASSVAGTQMEEQYF TGTGCCAGCAGCGTAGCCGGGACACAAATGGAGGAGCAGTACTTC
TRBD1 NA TRBJ1-3 TRBV18 CASSPPQGDGNTIYF TGTGCCAGCTCACCACCGCAGGGGGACGGAAACACCATATATTTT
NA NA TRBJ2-3 TRBV9 CASSPHPQATDTQYF TGTGCCAGCAGCCCCCACCCCCAGGCAACAGATACGCAGTATTTT
NA once TRBJ1-6 TRBV4-1 CASSPQSGYNSPLHF TGCGCCAGCAGCCCACAGAGCGGCTATAATTCACCCCTCCACTTT
NA NA TRBJ2-7 TRBV28 CASSLSGTPYEQYF TGTGCCAGCAGTTTAAGTGGGACACCCTACGAGCAGTACTTC
NA NA TRBJ2-7 TRBV29-1 CSGRSGTYEQYF TGCAGCGGCCGGAGTGGGACATACGAGCAGTACTTC
NA NA TRBJ2-7 TRBV19 CASSILGTPYRSEQYF TGTGCCAGTAGTATATTAGGGACCCCCTATCGGAGCGAGCAGTACTTC
TRBD1 NA TRBJ1-1 TRBV2 CASGTGEVTEAFF TGTGCCAGCGGGACAGGGGAGGTCACTGAAGCTTTCTTT
NA NA TRBJ2-1 TRBV7-2 CASSLAGLEQFF TGTGCCAGCAGCTTAGCGGGGCTCGAGCAGTTCTTC
NA once TRBJ1-2 TRBV29-1 CSVGGRNYGYTF TGCAGCGTTGGGGGGAGAAACTATGGCTACACCTTC
NA NA TRBJ2-7 TRBV9 CASSVGQGAYEQYF TGTGCCAGCAGCGTAGGTCAGGGAGCCTACGAGCAGTACTTC
NA NA TRBJ2-3 TRBV4-1 CASSRPGATDTQYF TGCGCCAGCAGCCGGCCGGGAGCCACAGATACGCAGTATTTT
TRBD2 NA TRBJ2-3 TRBV6-5 CASRTLLAGADTQYF TGTGCCAGCAGAACTCTACTAGCGGGGGCAGATACGCAGTATTTT
TRBD1 NA TRBJ2-7 TRBV7-2 CASSPFGTAYF TGTGCCAGCAGCCCCTTCGGGACAGCGTACTTC
TRBD1 NA TRBJ2-2 TRBV7-2 CASSLPPGQGGGELFF TGTGCCAGCAGCTTACCGCCCGGACAGGGAGGTGGGGAGCTGTTTTTT
TRBD2 NA TRBJ2-7 TRBV28 CASSTSGSGPYEQYF TGTGCCAGCAGTACTAGCGGGAGCGGTCCCTACGAGCAGTACTTC
NA NA TRBJ1-1 TRBV30 CAWSVPSEAFF TGTGCCTGGAGTGTTCCCAGTGAAGCTTTCTTT
TRBD1 NA TRBJ2-7 TRBV5-1 CASSEQGDSYEQYF TGCGCCAGCAGCGAACAGGGGGACTCCTACGAGCAGTACTTC
TRBD2 NA TRBJ2-2 TRBV5-1 CASSSQAGVNTGELFF TGCGCCAGCAGCTCCCAAGCGGGAGTGAACACCGGGGAGCTGTTTTTT
TRBD2 NA TRBJ2-3 TRBV25-1 CASSETTSGTDTQYF TGTGCCAGCAGTGAAACGACTAGCGGCACAGATACGCAGTATTTT
NA NA TRBJ1-6 TRBV28 CASSLGLHEQAYNSPLHF TGTGCCAGCAGTTTAGGCCTCCATGAACAGGCGTATAATTCACCCCTCCACTTT
NA NA TRBJ1-1 TRBV29-1 CSVGGTEAFF TGCAGCGTTGGAGGGACTGAAGCTTTCTTT
NA NA TRBJ2-3 TRBV7-3 CASSLRGLDTQYF TGTGCCAGCAGCTTACGGGGGCTAGATACGCAGTATTTT
NA NA TRBJ1-6 TRBV2 CASILKVSSYNSPLHF TGTGCCAGCATCCTAAAAGTCAGCTCCTATAATTCACCCCTCCACTTT
TRBD2 NA TRBJ2-1 TRBV27 CASSFGTSGRGDEQFF TGTGCCAGCAGTTTCGGGACTAGCGGGAGGGGAGATGAGCAGTTCTTC